This TCR beta chain is drawn from a study of spatial heterogeneity in lung cancer. Background on the study: Consistently, beta-chain sequences turned up in larger numbers than alpha-chain sequences did. Findings and limits, study-wide: Expanded alpha and beta TCR counts within tumors tracked tumor mutation counts.

Time point in this sample: sample taken at primary tumor resection. Notes on this clonotype: Its target is not known.

The V and J ends lost 1 base and 4 bases respectively, with 14 bases between them. Germline CDR1 is SGHAT and CDR2 is FQNNGV. The CDR3 contains 16 residues. One entry per CDR3 protein, called by TCRdb with MiXCR from the 5' RACE reads. Of fewer than 25,000 distinct CDR3 sequences detected, around 4.8% appear once; the ten largest clones hold about 10%. The V and J genes are TRBV11-2 and TRBJ1-3, with D maybe TRBD1 (5 bases). The specimen comprised lung tumor tissue, sampled at surgery. The TCR comes from a male donor with early-stage non-small cell lung cancer. The CDR3 here is CASSLARRGIGNTIYF. The CDR3 region has the DNA TGTGCCAGCAGCTTAGCTCGGCGGGGCATCGGAAACACCATATATTTT.